The clone carrying this TCR beta chain was recorded only once. The CDR3 is made up of 11 amino acids. The ends were cut back, 4 bases at V and 4 bases at J, with 7 bases in the middle. The germline V gene has CDR1 GTSNPN and CDR2 SVGIG (reference sequence). Treatment described: oral pan-JAK inhibitor, 5-10 mg twice daily. The sample is drawn from a study of CD8+ T cells in alopecia areata. cDNA prepared by RNA extraction and subsequent reverse transcription served as the template for sequencing. TCRdb's copy holds only in-frame clones and misses some; the assay was immunoSEQ multiplex PCR. The sample comprises some 200,000 clones, 50% to 60% of which are singletons, and around 3.2% rests with the top ten.

The rearrangement links TRBV30 to TRBJ1-2; D gene ambiguous. Material: CD4+ T cells sorted from blood, obtained at week 4, from a patient treated with tofacitinib. This receptor was obtained from a human donor with alopecia areata. As DNA, the CDR3 is TGTGCCTGGATTGCCCTCTATGGCTACACCTTC. Residues: CAWIALYGYTF.